The 20 T cell receptor beta chains below were found in one sample sequenced in a study of T cell responses to AZD1222 COVID-19 vaccine. Measured with immunoSEQ multiplex PCR; TCRdb has only the in-frame clones, and not every one. The table has roughly 170,000 clones, 90% to 95% seen once. The sequencing used peripheral blood, collected on day 0 of AZD1222 vaccination. These receptor sequences come from an adult in good health.

The chain combines TRBV6-5 with TRBJ1-2; a possible D gene is TRBD1 (6 bases). Germline CDR1 and CDR2: MNHEY and SVGAGI. CDR3 length: 15 residues. Deletions cut 0 bases from V and 4 bases from J, with 12 bases between. CDR3 DNA sequence: TGTGCCAGCAGTTACTCGACAGGTTCCGGCTATGGCTACACCTTC. Translated, it gives CASSYSTGSGYGYTF.

J is TRBJ1-1 and V is TRBV19, with D possibly TRBD1 on 5 matching bases. Trimming left V 7 bases short and J 4 bases short, with 25 bases between. The germline CDR1 and CDR2 sequences are LNHDA and SQIVND (reference sequence). The CDR3 is made up of 17 amino acids. This CDR3 reads CASTAYGARGGSTEAFF. The DNA for the CDR3 is TGTGCCAGTACCGCCTATGGTGCTAGGGGCGGTAGCACTGAAGCTTTCTTT.

The V and J genes are TRBV4-1 and TRBJ1-5; D possibly corresponds to TRBD1 (6 bases). The CDR3 contains 16 residues. The germline gives CDR1 MGHRA, CDR2 YSYEKL. V shed 0 bases and J shed 4 bases, with 13 bases lying between them. CDR3 nucleotides: TGCGCCAGCAGCCAAGATACAGGGAGCAGAAATCAGCCCCAGCATTTT. It codes for CASSQDTGSRNQPQHF.

V is TRBV5-6 and J is TRBJ1-1, with D uncertain. V dropped 9 bases and J dropped 9 bases, with 21 bases sitting between them. Germline-derived CDR1 and CDR2 are SGHDT and YYEEEE. This CDR3 is built from 13 residues. The CDR3 sequence: CATRHRVEVKAFF. The CDR3 region has the DNA TGTGCCACCCGACACCGGGTCGAGGTTAAAGCTTTCTTT. Full variable domain (outside the CDR3, taken from reference TRBV5-6 and TRBJ1-1): DAGVTQSPTHLIKTRGQQVTLRCSPKSGHDTVSWYQQALGQGPQFIFQYYEEEERQRGNFPDRFSGHQFPNYSSELNVNALLLGDSALYLCATRHRVEVKAFFGQGTRLTVV.

This rearrangement joins TRBV12-3 or TRBV12-4 to TRBJ1-2, with a possible D match to TRBD1 (5 bases). V was clipped by 6 bases and J by 7 bases, with 15 bases between them. The CDR3 is made up of 13 amino acids. As DNA, the CDR3 is TGTGCCAGCAGGTCCGGAGGGGTCGGTGGCTACACCTTC. This encodes CASRSGGVGGYTF.

The rearrangement uses TRBV7-2 and TRBJ1-2, with 8 bases that match TRBD1. V was clipped by 4 bases and J by 4 bases; unmatched bases: 5. Germline V gene data show CDR1 as SGHTA and CDR2 as FQGNSA. The CDR3 totals 14 residues. The CDR3 bases are TGTGCCAGCAGCTCCCCGGACAGGGTCTATGGCTACACCTTC. Its translation: CASSSPDRVYGYTF.

V and J are TRBV2 and TRBJ1-2; the match to TRBD1 covers 11 bases. CDR1 and CDR2 from the germline V gene are SNHLY and FYNNEI. This CDR3 spans 14 amino acids. Unmatched junction bases numbered 5, after V lost 7 bases and J lost 4 bases. The CDR3 coding sequence is TGTGCCAGCATTCTGGACAGGGGGCTCTATGGCTACACCTTC. Residues: CASILDRGLYGYTF.

This clone has a single count. This chain connects TRBV7-2 to TRBJ1-3; the D gene is possibly TRBD1 (6 bases). V shed 2 bases and J shed 6 bases, with 8 bases lying between them. CDR1 is SGHTA, CDR2 FQGNSA, per germline. This CDR3 is 13 amino acids long. CDR3 coding DNA: TGTGCCAGCAGCTTAACAGGGCTAAACACCATATATTTT. It translates to CASSLTGLNTIYF.

This chain joins TRBV6-5 and TRBJ2-2; 7 nucleotides align to TRBD1. This CDR3 is built from 13 residues. Germline V lookup: CDR1 MNHEY, CDR2 SVGAGI. Trimming cost V 9 bases and J 9 bases; bases outside gene matches: 10. DNA for the CDR3: TGTGCCAGTTCGGACAGGCGTGGGTGGGAGCTGTTTTTT. This codes for CASSDRRGWELFF.

The chain joins TRBV5-1 to TRBJ2-1, with D unclear. V lost 6 bases and J lost 6, with 10 bases in between. Germline V gives CDR1 SGHRS, CDR2 YFSETQ. The CDR3 is 12 residues long. The CDR3 loop reads CASTTSGNEQFF. For the CDR3, the DNA is TGCGCCAGCACTACTTCGGGCAATGAGCAGTTCTTC.

The chain employs TRBV4-2 and TRBJ1-5; tentatively, D is TRBD1 (6 bases). CDR3 length: 16 amino acids. Germline values: CDR1 LGHNA, CDR2 YNFKEQ. Trimming took off 4 bases at V and 5 bases at J, with 18 bases between the two ends. The CDR3 DNA reads as TGTGCCAGCAGCCCGGGGGCACAGGGTGGGGATCAGCCCCAGCATTTT. Protein: CASSPGAQGGDQPQHF.

There are a few counts of this clone. The chain uses TRBV6-6 and TRBJ1-1; 10 positions match TRBD1. V lost 6 bases and J lost 3; bases outside the gene matches: 4. The CDR3 has 14 amino acids. Germline CDR1 is MNHNY and CDR2 is SVGAGI (reference sequence). The chain's CDR3 is CASSRDRGDTEAFF. Here the CDR3 DNA reads TGTGCCAGCAGCCGGGACAGGGGTGACACTGAAGCTTTCTTT.

The V call is TRBV24-1, the J call TRBJ1-1, with D tentatively TRBD1 (6 bases). V lost 8 bases and J 4 bases, leaving 19 bases between the germline ends. This CDR3 has 15 amino acids. Germline lookup yields CDR1 KGHDR and CDR2 SFDVKD. CDR3 in amino acids: CATMGRGAPPTEAFF. The CDR3 DNA follows: TGTGCCACCATGGGACGGGGGGCCCCCCCCACTGAAGCTTTCTTT.

The V and J genes are TRBV19 and TRBJ1-2; D gene ambiguous. The germline V and J ends were trimmed by 0 bases and 5 bases, with 16 bases remaining between them. CDR1 is LNHDA and CDR2 is SQIVND in the germline V gene (reference sequence). The CDR3 length is 16 residues. CDR3 sequence: CASSIESAALLYGYTF. The DNA for the CDR3 is TGTGCCAGTAGTATAGAGTCAGCCGCCCTCCTTTATGGCTACACCTTC.

The J gene is TRBJ2-7, the V gene TRBV11-3, with a possible D match to TRBD1 (6 bases). Germline values: CDR1 SGHNT, CDR2 YENEEA. This CDR3 comprises 17 residues. V was clipped by 8 bases and J by 0 bases, with 23 bases between them. CDR3 loop: CASGRQRGVDSSYEQYF. The CDR3 nucleotides are TGTGCCAGCGGGCGTCAACGGGGCGTGGACAGCTCCTACGAGCAGTACTTC.

This clone has only a few counts. The rearrangement joins TRBV9 to TRBJ2-7; D gene ambiguous. V dropped 2 bases and J dropped 6 bases, with 0 bases sitting between them. Per the germline V gene, CDR1 is SGDLS and CDR2 is YYNGEE. The CDR3 runs 9 residues. CDR3 sequence reads: CASSVEQYF. CDR3 nucleotides: TGTGCCAGCAGCGTCGAGCAGTACTTC.

V and J are TRBV6-5 and TRBJ1-1; 8 nucleotides line up with TRBD1. The CDR3 is made up of 13 amino acids. Per the germline V gene, CDR1 is MNHEY and CDR2 is SVGAGI. After removal of 6 bases from V and 2 bases from J, the junction contained 2 bases not matched to a gene. CDR3 sequence: CASSGQGNTEAFF. In nucleotides, the CDR3 is TGTGCCAGCAGCGGACAGGGCAACACTGAAGCTTTCTTT.

A note on this clone: This sample also contains other DNA sequences that code for the same CDR3. The rearrangement uses TRBV19 and TRBJ1-2; D gene unclear. This CDR3 contains 14 residues. Trimming pared 0 bases from V and 2 bases from J, leaving 7 bases between. The germline gives CDR1 LNHDA, CDR2 SQIVND (reference sequence). Here the CDR3 reads CASSIDRRNYGYTF. DNA for the CDR3: TGTGCCAGTAGTATAGACCGACGGAACTATGGCTACACCTTC.

Comments on this clone: Sequence at one end of the junction differs from germline and may be a read error. This chain links TRBV2 with TRBJ2-3; D may match TRBD1 or TRBD2 (5 bases each). Germline CDR1 SNHLY, CDR2 FYNNEI. The CDR3 spans 12 residues. CDR3 amino acids: CASSERGSRENF. The CDR3, as DNA: TGTGCCAGCAGTGAAAGGGGATCTAGGGAGAATTTT. Together with reference TRBV2 and TRBJ2-3, the CDR3 gives the full variable domain: EPEVTQTPSHQVTQMGQEVILRCVPISNHLYFYWYRQILGQKVEFLVSFYNNEISEKSEIFDDQFSVERPDGSNFTLKIRSTKLEDSAMYFCASSERGSRENFGPGTRLTVL.

This rearrangement joins TRBV30 to TRBJ2-7, with 9 bases fitting TRBD1. CDR3 size: 13 residues. Germline CDR1 reads GTSNPN; CDR2 reads SVGIG (reference sequence). V lost 6 bases to trimming and J lost 6 bases; unmatched junction nucleotides: 9. The CDR3, as DNA: TGTGCCTGTCCGGGACAGGGTGTTTTCGAGCAGTACTTC. Protein: CACPGQGVFEQYF. The full variable domain, in which reference TRBV30 and TRBJ2-7 provide the parts outside the CDR3, is SQTIHQWPATLVQPVGSPLSLECTVEGTSNPNLYWYRQAAGRGLQLLFYSVGIGQISSEVPQNLSASRPQDRQFILSSKKLLLSDSGFYLCACPGQGVFEQYFGPGTRLTVT.